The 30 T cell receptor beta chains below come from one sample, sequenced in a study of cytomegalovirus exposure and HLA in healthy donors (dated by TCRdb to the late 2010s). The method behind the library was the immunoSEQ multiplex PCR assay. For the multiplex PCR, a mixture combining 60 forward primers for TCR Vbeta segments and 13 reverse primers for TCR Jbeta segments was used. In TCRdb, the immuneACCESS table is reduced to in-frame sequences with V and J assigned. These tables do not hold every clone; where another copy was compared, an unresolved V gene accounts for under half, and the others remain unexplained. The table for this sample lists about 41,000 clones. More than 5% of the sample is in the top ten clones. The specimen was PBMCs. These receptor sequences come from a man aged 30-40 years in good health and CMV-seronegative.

The CDR3 loop reads CASRPGATEAFF. The CDR3 region has the DNA TGTGCCAGCAGACCAGGGGCTACTGAAGCTTTCTTT. The chain joins TRBV5-6 to TRBJ1-1; the D gene is possibly TRBD1 (6 bases). The V gene lost 5 bases and the J gene lost 5 bases, with 10 bases spanning the gap. The CDR3 length is 12 residues. Germline V gene lookup returns CDR1 SGHDT and CDR2 YYEEEE.

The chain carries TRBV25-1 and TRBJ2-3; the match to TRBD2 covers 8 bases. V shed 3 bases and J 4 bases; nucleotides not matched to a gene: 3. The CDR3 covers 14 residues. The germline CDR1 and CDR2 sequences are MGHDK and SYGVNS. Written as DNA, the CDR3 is TGTGCCAGCAGTGAGAGCGGGAGACCAGATACGCAGTATTTT. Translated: CASSESGRPDTQYF.

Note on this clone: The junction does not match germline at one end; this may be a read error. CDR3 loop: CASSQTGRGDYGQYF. DNA of the CDR3: TGTGCCAGCAGCCAGACCGGCAGGGGTGACTACGGGCAGTACTTC. This sequence joins TRBV13 and TRBJ2-7, with a weak D call TRBD1 (6 bases). Germline V gene data show CDR1 as PRHDT and CDR2 as FYEKMQ (reference sequence). CDR3 size: 15 residues.

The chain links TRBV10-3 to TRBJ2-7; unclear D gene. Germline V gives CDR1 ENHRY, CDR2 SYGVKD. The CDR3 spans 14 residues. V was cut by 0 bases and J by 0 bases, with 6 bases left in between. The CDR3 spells CAISESGASYEQYF. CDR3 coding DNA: TGTGCCATCAGTGAGTCTGGAGCCTCCTACGAGCAGTACTTC.

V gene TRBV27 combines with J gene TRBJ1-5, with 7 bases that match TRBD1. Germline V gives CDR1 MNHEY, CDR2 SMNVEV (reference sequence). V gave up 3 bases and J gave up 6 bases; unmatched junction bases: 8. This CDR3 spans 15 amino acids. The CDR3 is CASSFGGGFSQPQHF. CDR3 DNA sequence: TGTGCCAGCAGTTTCGGAGGGGGCTTTAGTCAGCCCCAGCATTTT.

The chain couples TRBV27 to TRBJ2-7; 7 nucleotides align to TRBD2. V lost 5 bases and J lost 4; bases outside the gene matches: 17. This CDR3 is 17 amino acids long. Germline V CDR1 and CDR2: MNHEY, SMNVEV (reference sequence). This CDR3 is CASSVWDSSGLGYEQYF. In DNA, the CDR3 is TGTGCCAGCAGTGTATGGGATTCTAGCGGCTTAGGATACGAGCAGTACTTC.

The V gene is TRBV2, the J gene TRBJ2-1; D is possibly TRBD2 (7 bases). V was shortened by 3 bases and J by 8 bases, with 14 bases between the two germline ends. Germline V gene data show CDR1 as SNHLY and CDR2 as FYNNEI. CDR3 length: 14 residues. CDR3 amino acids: CASSEGGASDEQFF. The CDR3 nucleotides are TGTGCCAGCAGTGAGGGGGGGGCTTCGGATGAGCAGTTCTTC.

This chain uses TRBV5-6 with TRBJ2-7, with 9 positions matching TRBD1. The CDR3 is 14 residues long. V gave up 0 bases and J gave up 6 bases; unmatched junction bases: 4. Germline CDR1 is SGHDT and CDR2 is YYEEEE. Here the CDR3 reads CASSLAQGASEQYF. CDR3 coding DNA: TGTGCCAGCAGCTTGGCACAGGGGGCGAGCGAGCAGTACTTC. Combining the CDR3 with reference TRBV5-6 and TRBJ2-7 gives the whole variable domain DAGVTQSPTHLIKTRGQQVTLRCSPKSGHDTVSWYQQALGQGPQFIFQYYEEEERQRGNFPDRFSGHQFPNYSSELNVNALLLGDSALYLCASSLAQGASEQYFGPGTRLTVT.

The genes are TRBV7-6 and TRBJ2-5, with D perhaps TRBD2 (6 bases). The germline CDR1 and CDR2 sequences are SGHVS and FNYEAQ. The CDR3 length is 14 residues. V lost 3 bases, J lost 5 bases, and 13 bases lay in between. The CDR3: CASSLGGFTETQYF. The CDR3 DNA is TGTGCCAGCAGCTTGGGGGGTTTTACGGAGACCCAGTACTTC.

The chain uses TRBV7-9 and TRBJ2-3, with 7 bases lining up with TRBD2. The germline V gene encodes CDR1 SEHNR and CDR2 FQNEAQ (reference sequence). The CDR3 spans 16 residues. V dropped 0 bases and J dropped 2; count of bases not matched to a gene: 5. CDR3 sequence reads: CASSLARGTYTDTQYF. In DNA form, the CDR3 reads TGTGCCAGCAGCTTAGCGCGGGGGACCTACACAGATACGCAGTATTTT.

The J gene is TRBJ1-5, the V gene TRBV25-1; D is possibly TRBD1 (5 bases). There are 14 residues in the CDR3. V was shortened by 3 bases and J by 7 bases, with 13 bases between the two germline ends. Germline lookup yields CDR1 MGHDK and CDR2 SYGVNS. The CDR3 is CASSDGRAGQPQHF. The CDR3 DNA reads TGTGCCAGCAGTGATGGCAGGGCTGGGCAGCCCCAGCATTTT.

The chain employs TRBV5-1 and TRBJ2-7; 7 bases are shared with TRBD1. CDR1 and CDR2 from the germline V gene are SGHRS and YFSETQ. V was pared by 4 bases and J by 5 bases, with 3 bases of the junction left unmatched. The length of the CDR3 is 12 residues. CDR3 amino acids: CASSKTGNEQYF. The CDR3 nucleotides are TGCGCCAGCAGCAAGACAGGGAACGAGCAGTACTTC.

The CDR3 here is CASSLVATGNYNSPLHF. CDR3 nucleotide sequence: TGTGCCAGCAGCTTAGTCGCGACAGGGAACTATAATTCACCCCTCCACTTT. The rearrangement links TRBV7-6 to TRBJ1-6, with 7 positions matching TRBD1. CDR1 is SGHVS, CDR2 FNYEAQ, per germline. V gave up 1 base and J gave up 3 bases; unmatched junction bases: 6. The CDR3 totals 17 residues.

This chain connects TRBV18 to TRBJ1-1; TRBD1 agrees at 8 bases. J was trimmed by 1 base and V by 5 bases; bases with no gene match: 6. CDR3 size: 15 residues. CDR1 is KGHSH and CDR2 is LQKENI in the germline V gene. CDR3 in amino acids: CASSTGTGANTEAFF. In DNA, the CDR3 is TGTGCCAGCTCAACTGGGACAGGCGCGAACACTGAAGCTTTCTTT.

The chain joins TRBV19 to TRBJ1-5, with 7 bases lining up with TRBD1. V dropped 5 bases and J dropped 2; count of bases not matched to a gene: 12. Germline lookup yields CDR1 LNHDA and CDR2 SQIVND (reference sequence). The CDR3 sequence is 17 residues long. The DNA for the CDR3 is TGTGCCAGTAGTCCCCGGTTAGGGGGCGATGGCAATCAGCCCCAGCATTTT. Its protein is CASSPRLGGDGNQPQHF.

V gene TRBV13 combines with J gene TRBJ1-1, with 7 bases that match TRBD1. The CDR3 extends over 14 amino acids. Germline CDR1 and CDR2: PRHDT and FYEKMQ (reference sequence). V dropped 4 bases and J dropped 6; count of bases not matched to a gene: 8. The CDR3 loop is CASSWGQTKAEAFF. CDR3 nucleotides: TGTGCCAGCAGCTGGGGACAGACTAAGGCTGAAGCTTTCTTT. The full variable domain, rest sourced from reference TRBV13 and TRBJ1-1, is AAGVIQSPRHLIKEKRETATLKCYPIPRHDTVYWYQQGPGQDPQFLISFYEKMQSDKGSIPDRFSAQQFSDYHSELNMSSLELGDSALYFCASSWGQTKAEAFFGQGTRLTVV.

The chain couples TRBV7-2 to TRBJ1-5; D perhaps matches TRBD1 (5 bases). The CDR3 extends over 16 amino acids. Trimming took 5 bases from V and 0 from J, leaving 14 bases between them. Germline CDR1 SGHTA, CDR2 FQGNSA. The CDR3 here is CASSLPGDGSNQPQHF. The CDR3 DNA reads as TGTGCCAGCAGCCTACCGGGGGACGGTAGCAATCAGCCCCAGCATTTT.

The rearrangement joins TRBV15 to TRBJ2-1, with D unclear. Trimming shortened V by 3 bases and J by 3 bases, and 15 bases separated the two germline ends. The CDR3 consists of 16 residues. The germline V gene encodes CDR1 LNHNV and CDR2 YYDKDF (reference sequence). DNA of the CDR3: TGTGCCACCAGCAGCCCCATAGAAGTTCGCTACAATGAGCAGTTCTTC. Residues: CATSSPIEVRYNEQFF.

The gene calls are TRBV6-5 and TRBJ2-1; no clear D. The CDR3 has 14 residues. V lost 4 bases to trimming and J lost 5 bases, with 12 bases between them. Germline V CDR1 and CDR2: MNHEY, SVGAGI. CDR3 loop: CASSSPGTDNEQFF. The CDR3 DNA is TGTGCCAGCAGTTCCCCGGGTACCGACAATGAGCAGTTCTTC.

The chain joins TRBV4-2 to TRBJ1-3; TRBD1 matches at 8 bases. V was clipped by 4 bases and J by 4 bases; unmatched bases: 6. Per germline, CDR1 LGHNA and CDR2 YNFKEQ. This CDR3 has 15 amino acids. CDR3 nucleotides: TGTGCCAGCAGCCCATTAGACAGGGGCGGAAACACCATATATTTT. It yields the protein CASSPLDRGGNTIYF.

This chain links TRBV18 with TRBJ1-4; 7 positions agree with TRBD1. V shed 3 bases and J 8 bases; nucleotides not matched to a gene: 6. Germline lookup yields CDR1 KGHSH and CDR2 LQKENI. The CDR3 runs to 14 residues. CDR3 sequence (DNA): TGTGCCAGCTCACCGAACAGGGGAACCGAAAAACTGTTTTTT. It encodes CASSPNRGTEKLFF.

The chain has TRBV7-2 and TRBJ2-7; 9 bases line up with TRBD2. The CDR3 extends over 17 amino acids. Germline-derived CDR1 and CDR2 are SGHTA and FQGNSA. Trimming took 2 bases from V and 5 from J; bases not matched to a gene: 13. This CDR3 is CASSLTGTSSRLDEQYF. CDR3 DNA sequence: TGTGCCAGCAGCTTAACCGGGACTAGCTCCCGTCTTGACGAGCAGTACTTC.

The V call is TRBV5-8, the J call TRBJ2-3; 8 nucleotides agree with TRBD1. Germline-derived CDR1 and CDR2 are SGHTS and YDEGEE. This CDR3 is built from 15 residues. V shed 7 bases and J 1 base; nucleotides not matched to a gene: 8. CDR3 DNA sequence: TGTGCCAGCTTACGACAGGGGACGGGCACAGATACGCAGTATTTT. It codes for CASLRQGTGTDTQYF.

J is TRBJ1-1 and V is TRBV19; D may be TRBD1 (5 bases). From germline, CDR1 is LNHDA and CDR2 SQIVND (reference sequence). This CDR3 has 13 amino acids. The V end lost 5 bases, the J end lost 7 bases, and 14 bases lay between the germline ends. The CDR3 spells CASSLGGIGEAFF. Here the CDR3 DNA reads TGTGCCAGTAGTCTGGGGGGGATTGGTGAAGCTTTCTTT.

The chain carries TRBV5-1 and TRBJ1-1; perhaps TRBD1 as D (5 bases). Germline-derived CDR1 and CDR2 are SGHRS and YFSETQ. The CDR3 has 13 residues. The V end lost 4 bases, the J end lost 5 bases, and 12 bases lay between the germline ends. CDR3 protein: CASSPSRGTEAFF. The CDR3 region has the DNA TGCGCCAGCAGCCCGTCAAGGGGTACTGAAGCTTTCTTT.

The CDR3 is CASRQRLAGSEQYF. Written as DNA, the CDR3 is TGTGCCAGCAGGCAGAGACTAGCGGGAAGCGAGCAGTACTTC. The J gene is TRBJ2-7, the V gene TRBV6-5; 11 bases are a match to TRBD2. With 6 bases clipped from V and 6 bases from J, the junction kept 7 bases outside the gene matches. Germline loops: CDR1 MNHEY, CDR2 SVGAGI. This CDR3 region has 14 residues.

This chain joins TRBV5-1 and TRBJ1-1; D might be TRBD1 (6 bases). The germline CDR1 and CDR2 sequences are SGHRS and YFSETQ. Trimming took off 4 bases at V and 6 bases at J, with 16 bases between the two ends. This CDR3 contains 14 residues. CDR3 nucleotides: TGCGCCAGCAGCGGAGTTCAGGGACAACCTGAAGCTTTCTTT. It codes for CASSGVQGQPEAFF.

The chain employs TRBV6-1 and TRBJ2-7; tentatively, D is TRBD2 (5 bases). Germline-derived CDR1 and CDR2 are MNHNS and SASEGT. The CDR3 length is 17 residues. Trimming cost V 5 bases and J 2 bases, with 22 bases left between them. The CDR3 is CASSKGPGFTYAYEQYF. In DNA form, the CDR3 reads TGTGCCAGCAGTAAAGGACCGGGATTTACCTATGCCTACGAGCAGTACTTC.

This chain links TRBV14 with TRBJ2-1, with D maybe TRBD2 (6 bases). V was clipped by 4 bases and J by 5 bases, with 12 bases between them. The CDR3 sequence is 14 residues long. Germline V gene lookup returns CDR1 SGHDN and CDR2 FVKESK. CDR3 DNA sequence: TGTGCCAGCAGCCGTGGGGGGTCCGACAATGAGCAGTTCTTC. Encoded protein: CASSRGGSDNEQFF.

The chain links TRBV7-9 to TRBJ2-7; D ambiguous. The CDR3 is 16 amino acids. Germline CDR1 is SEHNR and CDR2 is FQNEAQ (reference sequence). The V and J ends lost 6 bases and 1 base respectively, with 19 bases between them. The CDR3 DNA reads TGTGCCAGCAGTCCCCTCGGAAAGTCTAGTTCCTACGAGCAGTACTTC. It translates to CASSPLGKSSSYEQYF.